The 22 T cell receptor beta chains below come from one sample, sequenced in a study of T-cell reconstitution after alpha-beta-depleted transplantation in children. The library targeted TCRbeta and was prepared with unique molecular identifiers. A single record per CDR3 protein comes from TCRdb applying MiXCR to the PCR reads. The top ten clones hold about 35% of a sample with roughly 570,000 distinct CDR3 sequences, 25% to 30% of them seen once. This specimen was PBMCs, taken before TCRalphabeta/CD19-depleted stem cell transplant. The receptors stem from a boy younger than two with Wiskott-Aldrich syndrome, due to receive a stem cell transplant.

This clonotype has more than one count but fewer than ten. This chain uses TRBV2 with TRBJ2-2; D is unresolved. Trimming cost V 6 bases and J 3 bases, with 17 bases left between them. CDR3 length: 16 amino acids. The V gene's germline CDR1 is SNHLY and CDR2 FYNNEI. The CDR3 sequence: CASRERVGFYTGELFF. CDR3 nucleotide sequence: TGTGCCAGCAGGGAAAGGGTCGGCTTCTACACCGGGGAGCTGTTTTTT.

This clonotype was detected a few times. The chain is built from TRBV20-1 and TRBJ2-3; D might be TRBD2 (6 bases). The CDR3 has 15 residues. Germline lookup yields CDR1 DFQATT and CDR2 SNEGSKA (reference sequence). V was pared by 4 bases and J by 1 base, with 15 bases between. The CDR3 sequence: CSAISPRDRTDTQYF. As DNA, the CDR3 is TGCAGTGCTATTTCACCGCGGGATCGCACAGATACGCAGTATTTT.

The J gene is TRBJ1-2, the V gene TRBV20-1; 7 bases are shared with TRBD1. CDR1 is DFQATT and CDR2 is SNEGSKA in the germline V gene (reference sequence). With 2 bases clipped from V and 1 base from J, the junction kept 10 bases outside the gene matches. The CDR3 covers 16 residues. CDR3 loop: CSARYRGPAINYGYTF. CDR3 coding DNA: TGCAGTGCTAGATACAGGGGTCCAGCAATTAACTATGGCTACACCTTC.

CDR3 DNA sequence: TGTGCCAGCAGCCTCCCACGTGGTGAAGCTTTCTTT. Amino acid sequence: CASSLPRGEAFF. J is TRBJ1-1 and V is TRBV6-5; D gene ambiguous. Trimming removed 6 bases at V and 7 bases at J, with 12 bases between. The CDR3 totals 12 residues. The V gene's germline CDR1 is MNHEY and CDR2 SVGAGI.

The chain has TRBV4-2 and TRBJ2-3; 13 positions agree with TRBD2. CDR3 length: 17 amino acids. Per germline, CDR1 LGHNA and CDR2 YNFKEQ. Trimming removed 0 bases from V and 4 bases from J; junction bases left unmatched: 4. The CDR3 protein is CASSQDGLAGASDTQYF. The CDR3 region has the DNA TGTGCCAGCAGCCAAGATGGACTAGCGGGAGCCTCAGATACGCAGTATTTT.

J is TRBJ1-3 and V is TRBV12-3 or TRBV12-4, with D unresolved. V lost 1 base and J 0 bases, leaving 7 bases between the germline ends. The CDR3 has 15 residues. Here the CDR3 reads CASSLGAYSGNTIYF. CDR3 DNA: TGTGCCAGCAGTTTAGGGGCGTACTCTGGAAACACCATATATTTT.

This clonotype was observed a few times. The chain uses TRBV20-1 and TRBJ2-1; D unresolved. Germline lookup yields CDR1 DFQATT and CDR2 SNEGSKA (reference sequence). This CDR3 is 15 amino acids long. Deletions cut 0 bases from V and 4 bases from J, with 13 bases between. This CDR3 is CSAREDPQTYNEQFF. The CDR3 coding sequence is TGCAGTGCTAGAGAGGATCCTCAGACTTACAATGAGCAGTTCTTC.

This clonotype has more than one count but fewer than ten. V gene TRBV27 combines with J gene TRBJ2-6; D may be TRBD1 (5 bases). The CDR3 spans 15 residues. V lost 6 bases, J lost 2 bases, and 11 bases lay in between. Germline lookup yields CDR1 MNHEY and CDR2 SMNVEV (reference sequence). Here the CDR3 reads CASSLRETGANVLTF. In DNA form, the CDR3 reads TGTGCCAGCAGCCTCAGGGAAACTGGGGCCAACGTCCTGACTTTC.

This clonotype was seen more than once but under ten times. The genes are TRBV15 and TRBJ2-3, with D perhaps matching TRBD2 (5 bases). In germline, CDR1 is LNHNV, CDR2 YYDKDF (reference sequence). The CDR3 is made up of 16 amino acids. Trimming cost V 0 bases and J 0 bases, with 10 bases left between them. CDR3 nucleotides: TGTGCCACCAGCAGAGAACTAGGGATAAGCACAGATACGCAGTATTTT. Translated, it gives CATSRELGISTDTQYF.

V gene TRBV7-8 combines with J gene TRBJ1-1; D remains unclear. This CDR3 is built from 13 residues. The V gene lost 5 bases and the J gene lost 4 bases, with 11 bases spanning the gap. The germline CDR1 and CDR2 sequences are SGHVS and FQNEAQ. CDR3 nucleotides: TGTGCCAGCAGCAAGTCCCGAGGCACTGAAGCTTTCTTT. It is translated as CASSKSRGTEAFF.

This clonotype was counted a few times. This sequence joins TRBV7-9 and TRBJ1-2; TRBD1 might be the D (6 bases). The germline CDR1 and CDR2 sequences are SEHNR and FQNEAQ (reference sequence). The CDR3 spans 13 residues. The V and J ends lost 4 bases and 6 bases respectively, with 12 bases between them. CDR3 loop: CASSSQGSDGYTF. For the CDR3, the DNA is TGTGCCAGCAGCTCGCAGGGGTCCGATGGCTACACCTTC.

This clonotype has just a few counts. V usage is TRBV28 and J usage is TRBJ2-7; the match to TRBD2 covers 7 bases. Germline-derived CDR1 and CDR2 are MDHEN and SYDVKM. Trimming took 4 bases from V and 6 from J; bases not matched to a gene: 3. This CDR3 contains 12 residues. For the CDR3, the DNA is TGTGCCAGCAGTTCACCGGGAGGCGAGCAGTACTTC. This translates into CASSSPGGEQYF.

The rearrangement joins TRBV10-3 to TRBJ2-7; TRBD1 matches at 9 bases. V gave up 6 bases and J gave up 5 bases; unmatched junction bases: 2. Germline V CDR1 and CDR2: ENHRY, SYGVKD. CDR3 length equals 12 residues. The CDR3 here is CAIRTGGNEQYF. The CDR3 nucleotides are TGTGCCATCAGGACAGGGGGGAACGAGCAGTACTTC.

This clonotype was seen only a few times. This chain links TRBV4-1 with TRBJ2-7; 9 bases agree with TRBD2. The germline V gene encodes CDR1 MGHRA and CDR2 YSYEKL. The CDR3 is made up of 17 amino acids. V shed 4 bases and J 4 bases; nucleotides not matched to a gene: 14. As DNA, the CDR3 is TGCGCCAGCAGCCCCGTCGCGGGAGGGCCTTCAATGTACGAGCAGTACTTC. Translating gives CASSPVAGGPSMYEQYF.

This clonotype has only one observation. This chain links TRBV4-1 with TRBJ1-6; maybe TRBD1 (6 bases). The germline V gene encodes CDR1 MGHRA and CDR2 YSYEKL. The CDR3 is 12 residues long. Trimming removed 2 bases from V and 14 bases from J, with 10 bases in between. CDR3 residues: CASSQTGKSLHF. The CDR3 nucleotides read TGCGCCAGCAGCCAAACAGGGAAGTCCCTCCACTTT.

This chain connects TRBV5-1 to TRBJ2-7, with D perhaps TRBD2 (6 bases). CDR3 length equals 15 residues. Germline V gives CDR1 SGHRS, CDR2 YFSETQ. Trimming stripped 2 bases from V and 5 bases from J, with 17 bases between. The CDR3 reads CASSFRRAPVNEQYF. CDR3 in DNA: TGCGCCAGCAGCTTTAGGAGGGCCCCTGTTAACGAGCAGTACTTC.

The V gene is TRBV5-1, the J gene TRBJ2-1; maybe TRBD2 (6 bases). The V gene lost 0 bases and the J gene lost 5 bases, with 9 bases spanning the gap. CDR1 is SGHRS and CDR2 is YFSETQ in the germline V gene. The CDR3 consists of 14 residues. The CDR3 region has the DNA TGCGCCAGCAGCTTGGGGACTACCCACAATGAGCAGTTCTTC. Its protein product is CASSLGTTHNEQFF.

This clonotype was detected a few times. The chain links TRBV7-2 to TRBJ1-1; a weak D match, TRBD1 (5 bases). The length of the CDR3 is 14 residues. V gave up 1 base and J gave up 4 bases, with 10 bases separating them. Germline V lookup: CDR1 SGHTA, CDR2 FQGNSA. Here the CDR3 DNA reads TGTGCCAGCAGCTTAGTGAAGGGGTCCACTGAAGCTTTCTTT. It translates to CASSLVKGSTEAFF.

Comments on this clonotype: One end of the junction varies from germline; a read error may be responsible. V and J are TRBV24-1 and TRBJ1-2, with a tentative D call TRBD1 (5 bases). CDR1 KGHDR and CDR2 SFDVKD come from the germline V gene. The CDR3 spans 16 residues. The CDR3 loop is CATRASRGVWDYDYTF. For the CDR3, the DNA is TGTGCCACCAGGGCCTCTCGGGGAGTATGGGACTATGACTACACCTTC.

The chain couples TRBV12-3 or TRBV12-4 to TRBJ1-5; D remains ambiguous. V dropped 1 base and J dropped 0 bases, with 4 bases sitting between them. CDR3 length: 14 amino acids. Written as DNA, the CDR3 is TGTGCCAGCAGTTTAGACATTAGCAATCAGCCCCAGCATTTT. Translating gives CASSLDISNQPQHF.

This clonotype was seen a handful of times. The chain links TRBV20-1 to TRBJ1-2; 10 bases agree with TRBD1. Germline V gene lookup returns CDR1 DFQATT and CDR2 SNEGSKA (reference sequence). Trimming removed 6 bases from V and 0 bases from J; junction bases left unmatched: 7. This CDR3 comprises 15 residues. Here the CDR3 reads CSAAGTGASNYGYTF. The CDR3 DNA reads TGCAGTGCAGCCGGGACAGGGGCCTCTAACTATGGCTACACCTTC.

The CDR3 spells CASSATGGVYEQYF. DNA for the CDR3: TGTGCCAGTAGTGCCACCGGCGGGGTCTACGAGCAGTACTTC. The gene calls are TRBV19 and TRBJ2-7; perhaps TRBD2 as D (6 bases). Germline V gene lookup returns CDR1 LNHDA and CDR2 SQIVND (reference sequence). V was trimmed by 5 bases and J by 3 bases, leaving 14 bases between them. The CDR3 loop spans 14 amino acids.